This is a list of T cell receptor beta chains from one sample in a study of spatial heterogeneity in lung cancer. TCRdb ran MiXCR on the 5' RACE reads and lists one entry per CDR3 protein. This sample has 13,000 to 15,000 distinct CDR3 sequences, with 4.7% found just once. This specimen was lung tumor tissue, taken at surgery. All receptors derive from a female donor with early-stage non-small cell lung cancer. CDR3s include the opening cysteine and the closing phenylalanine or tryptophan. A D gene is named only where the DNA matches it firmly. The listing skips clone size in some rows; elsewhere it reads once, few, many or a size class.

V	D	J	size	DNA	CDR3
TRBV20-1	TRBD1	TRBJ1-1	medium-sized	TGCAGTGCTAGAGACTTTGGACAGGGTGGACCTGAAGCTTTCTTT	CSARDFGQGGPEAFF
TRBV6-2/TRBV6-3	TRBD1	TRBJ2-2	many	TGTGCCAGCAATCGACAGGGGGCGAACACCGGGGAGCTGTTTTTT	CASNRQGANTGELFF
TRBV19	NA	TRBJ1-1	many	TGTGCCAGTAGTATCCGACTAACTTTGAACACTGAAGCTTTCTTT	CASSIRLTLNTEAFF
TRBV6-2/TRBV6-3	NA	TRBJ2-2	NA	TGTGCCAGCAGTCAAAGGCCGAACGGGGAGCTGTTTTTT	CASSQRPNGELFF
TRBV5-1	NA	TRBJ1-1	medium-sized	TGCGCCAGCAGCTTGTTCATGAACACTGAAGCTTTCTTT	CASSLFMNTEAFF
TRBV29-1	TRBD1	TRBJ2-5	many	TGCAGCGTTGAGGGCCTCAGGGGGCTTGGTCAAGAGACCCAGTACTTC	CSVEGLRGLGQETQYF
TRBV6-5	NA	TRBJ2-2	many	TGTGCCAGCAGTTACTCAGGGTCCCGACGGGAGCTGTTTTTT	CASSYSGSRRELFF
TRBV2	NA	TRBJ2-3	medium-sized	TGTGCCAGCAGTGATTCGGGCATGGGTTCTGGCACAGATACGCAGTATTTT	CASSDSGMGSGTDTQYF
TRBV27	TRBD2	TRBJ2-3	many	TGTGCCAGCAGTCCTTCCAGACTAGCGGGGGGCATCACAGATACGCAGTATTTT	CASSPSRLAGGITDTQYF
TRBV10-3	NA	TRBJ1-3	many	TGTGCCATCTCGACCTCATTCAGGGGCCCCTCTGGAAACACCATATATTTT	CAISTSFRGPSGNTIYF
TRBV7-2	NA	TRBJ1-2	NA	TGTGCCAGCAGCTCAGTCGACGGTAGGGGTGAGAGTGGCTACACCTTC	CASSSVDGRGESGYTF
TRBV18	TRBD1	TRBJ1-1	many	TGTGCCAGCTCACCGGACAGGGGTACCAACACTGAAGCTTTCTTT	CASSPDRGTNTEAFF
TRBV6-4	NA	TRBJ1-2	NA	TGTGCCAGCAGTGATCAGGGATCAGGAGGCTACACCTTC	CASSDQGSGGYTF
TRBV11-2	TRBD1	TRBJ2-3	many	TGTGCCAGCAGAAAGCCGGGACAGGGGACAGATACGCAGTATTTT	CASRKPGQGTDTQYF
TRBV29-1	NA	TRBJ2-3	many	TGCAGCGTTGAAGATGGTATGAGGAAGGATACGCAGTATTTT	CSVEDGMRKDTQYF
TRBV20-1	NA	TRBJ2-5	NA	TGCAGTGCCCTGGGGGAGACCCAGTACTTC	CSALGETQYF
TRBV16	TRBD1	TRBJ1-5	NA	TGTGCCAGCAGCCAGGGCGACAGGGTTAATCAGCCCCAGCATTTT	CASSQGDRVNQPQHF
TRBV18	TRBD1	TRBJ1-1	many	TGTGCCAGCTCCCCAAGAAAGACAGGGGCCACTGAAGCTTTCTTT	CASSPRKTGATEAFF
TRBV5-6	TRBD1	TRBJ1-1	many	TGTGCCAGCAGGCTCAGGACAGGGGTATTACGGAACACTGAAGCTTTCTTT	CASRLRTGVLRNTEAFF
TRBV7-8	NA	TRBJ2-5	medium-sized	TGTGCCAGCAGCTTAGTTTCCAAGCAAGAGACCCAGTACTTC	CASSLVSKQETQYF
TRBV24-1	NA	TRBJ2-5	many	TGTGCCACCAGTGACCCCGGGGGAGCGGACATACAAGAGACCCAGTACTTC	CATSDPGGADIQETQYF
TRBV19	NA	TRBJ1-1	medium-sized	TGTGCCAGTAGTAACCCGGGGGTGAACACTGAAGCTTTCTTT	CASSNPGVNTEAFF
TRBV6-2/TRBV6-3	TRBD2	TRBJ2-1	many	TGTGCCAGCAGTCCTAGCGGGGGTTACAATGAGCAGTTCTTC	CASSPSGGYNEQFF
TRBV5-1	TRBD2	TRBJ2-1	many	TGCGCCAGCAGCTTGTTTCAAGCGGGGGCCGCCGAGCAGTTCTTC	CASSLFQAGAAEQFF
TRBV7-2	TRBD1	TRBJ1-4	many	TGTGCCAGCAGCCCACCAGGGACAGGGAGTGAAAAACTGTTTTTT	CASSPPGTGSEKLFF
TRBV20-1	TRBD2	TRBJ2-3	many	TGCAGTGCTAGAGATCCGTTCGCGGGGGGGCGGGCAGATACGCAGTATTTT	CSARDPFAGGRADTQYF
TRBV7-8	NA	TRBJ1-1	many	TGTGCCAGCAGCCCCCTGGACAGATTTGACATGAACACTGAAGCTTTCTTT	CASSPLDRFDMNTEAFF
TRBV5-5	TRBD1	TRBJ2-3	many	TGTGCCAGCAGCTTGGGACAGGGTAGCACAGATACGCAGTATTTT	CASSLGQGSTDTQYF
TRBV5-1	NA	TRBJ2-7	many	TGCGCCAGCAGACAAACCGGGGCCGGCGCCCGGCAGTACTTC	CASRQTGAGARQYF
TRBV27	TRBD1	TRBJ2-7	many	TGTGCCAGCAGTTACCACCCCGGGACAGGGTCGACGCAGTACTTC	CASSYHPGTGSTQYF
TRBV7-9	NA	TRBJ2-2	many	TGTGCCAGCAGCTTACCCGGGTCTTCGAACACCGGGGAGCTGTTTTTT	CASSLPGSSNTGELFF
TRBV7-9	NA	TRBJ2-5	many	TGTGCCAGCAGCTTAGGGCTGGGCCAAGAGACCCAGTACTTC	CASSLGLGQETQYF
TRBV9	TRBD2	TRBJ2-5	many	TGTGCCAGCAGCGTAGGAGGGACTAGCCTGGGGGAGACCCAGTACTTC	CASSVGGTSLGETQYF
TRBV28	NA	TRBJ2-7	medium-sized	TGTGCCAGCAGTCCCCCTAGACTGGATACCTACGAGCAGTACTTC	CASSPPRLDTYEQYF
TRBV5-1	NA	TRBJ1-6	many	TGCGCCAGCAGCTTGGAGGGGTACGGATATAATTCACCCCTCCACTTT	CASSLEGYGYNSPLHF
TRBV11-3	NA	TRBJ2-1	NA	TGTGCCAGCAGCTCTTGGGTCAATGAGCAGTTCTTC	CASSSWVNEQFF
TRBV12-3/TRBV12-4	NA	TRBJ1-4	few	TGTGCCAGCAGTATGGACACCCGGGTTGATGAAAAACTGTTTTTT	CASSMDTRVDEKLFF
TRBV7-9	NA	TRBJ1-4	many	TGTGCCAGCAGCTTAGTGGGGACCTGGAAGACCAAACTGTTTTTT	CASSLVGTWKTKLFF
TRBV5-1	TRBD1	TRBJ2-6	many	TGCGCCAGCAGCCCGGTCACAGGGGGCGCTGGGGCCAACGTCCTGACTTTC	CASSPVTGGAGANVLTF
TRBV5-1	NA	TRBJ1-2	many	TGCGCCAGCAGCTTGCGAGACGCATCCTATGGCTACACCTTC	CASSLRDASYGYTF
TRBV20-1	TRBD1	TRBJ2-3	NA	TGCAGTGCTAGAGAGACAGGGGGCTCAGGTAGTACGCAGTATTTT	CSARETGGSGSTQYF
TRBV5-4	TRBD1	TRBJ1-2	many	TGTGCCAGCAGCTTGGTGCAGGGGGAAGGCTACACCTTC	CASSLVQGEGYTF
TRBV12-3/TRBV12-4	NA	TRBJ2-5	many	TGTGCCAGCAGTCCTAGTCACAGGGTACAATCAGAGACCCAGTACTTC	CASSPSHRVQSETQYF
TRBV4-3	NA	TRBJ1-1	many	TGCGCCAGCAGCCAAGACAGCTCGGACGCTGAAGCTTTCTTT	CASSQDSSDAEAFF
TRBV13	NA	TRBJ2-2	many	TGTGCCAGCAGCTTAGCCGGGGCGGCGAACACCGGGGAGCTGTTTTTT	CASSLAGAANTGELFF
TRBV28	NA	TRBJ1-4	many	TGTGCCAGCGGAGTTGGGGACGGTAATGAAAAACTGTTTTTT	CASGVGDGNEKLFF
TRBV20-1	TRBD2	TRBJ2-1	medium-sized	TGCAGTGCTCACCCCTCTAGCGGGGGTGACAATGAGCAGTTCTTC	CSAHPSSGGDNEQFF
TRBV20-1	NA	TRBJ2-2	many	TGCAGTGCCCCCAGCTTCCACGCGAACACCGGGGAGCTGTTTTTT	CSAPSFHANTGELFF
TRBV10-3	TRBD1	TRBJ2-5	many	TGTGCCATCAGTGGCCACTCACAGGGGGGTGAGACCCAGTACTTC	CAISGHSQGGETQYF
TRBV5-1	TRBD1	TRBJ1-6	many	TGCGCCAGCAGCCCGGGACAGGGTGCATCACCCCTCCACTTT	CASSPGQGASPLHF
TRBV5-4	NA	TRBJ2-6	many	TGTGCCAGCAGCAAGGCGGGCTCTGGGGCCAACGTCCTGACTTTC	CASSKAGSGANVLTF
TRBV12-3/TRBV12-4	NA	TRBJ1-1	few	TGTGCCAGCAGTCCGACACAGGGCACTGAAGCTTTCTTT	CASSPTQGTEAFF
TRBV28	TRBD2	TRBJ2-7	many	TGTGCCAGCAGTTTAGCAGCGGGGGGTTCCTACGAGCAGTACTTC	CASSLAAGGSYEQYF
TRBV2	NA	TRBJ1-5	many	TGTGCCAGCACGGTCGAATACAATCAGCCCCAGCATTTT	CASTVEYNQPQHF
TRBV7-9	NA	TRBJ1-3	many	TGTGCCAGCAGCTTAGTTGCGGGGGCAATACCTGGAAACACCATATATTTT	CASSLVAGAIPGNTIYF